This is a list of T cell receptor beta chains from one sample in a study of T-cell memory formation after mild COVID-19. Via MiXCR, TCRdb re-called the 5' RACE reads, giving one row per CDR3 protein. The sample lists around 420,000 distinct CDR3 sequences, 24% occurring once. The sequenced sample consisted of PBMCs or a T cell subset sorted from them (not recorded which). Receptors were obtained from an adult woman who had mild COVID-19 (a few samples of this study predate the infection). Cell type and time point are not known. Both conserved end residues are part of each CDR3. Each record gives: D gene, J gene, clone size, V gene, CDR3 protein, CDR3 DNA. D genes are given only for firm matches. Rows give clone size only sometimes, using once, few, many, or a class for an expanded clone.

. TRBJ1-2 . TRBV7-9 CASSLSGSSGYTF TGTGCCAGCAGCTTATCAGGGTCTAGTGGCTACACCTTC
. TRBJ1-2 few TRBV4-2 CASSQDLLSNSGYTF TGTGCCAGCAGCCAAGATTTATTGTCTAACTCGGGCTACACCTTC
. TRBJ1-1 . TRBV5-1 CASRRSTEAFF TGCGCCAGCAGAAGGAGCACTGAAGCTTTCTTT
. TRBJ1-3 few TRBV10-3 CAIRTGRNSGNTIYF TGTGCCATCAGGACCGGGAGAAACTCTGGAAACACCATATATTTT
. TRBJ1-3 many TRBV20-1 CSARGGTGNTIYF TGCAGTGCTAGAGGAGGGACTGGAAACACCATATATTTT
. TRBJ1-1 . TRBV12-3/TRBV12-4 CASSPQENTEAFF TGTGCCAGCAGTCCCCAGGAGAACACTGAAGCTTTCTTT
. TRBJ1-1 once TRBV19 CASSIRTGLPNTEAFF TGTGCCAGTAGTATTCGGACGGGACTCCCGAACACTGAAGCTTTCTTT
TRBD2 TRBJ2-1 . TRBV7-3 CASSGGLAGSYNEQFF TGTGCCAGCAGCGGCGGACTAGCGGGATCCTACAATGAGCAGTTCTTC
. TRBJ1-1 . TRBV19 CATTGNTEAFF TGTGCCACCACAGGTAACACTGAAGCTTTCTTT
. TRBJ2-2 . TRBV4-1 CASSQERELVPGELFF TGCGCCAGCAGCCAAGAAAGGGAACTCGTCCCCGGGGAGCTGTTTTTT
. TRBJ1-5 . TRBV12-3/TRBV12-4 CASKGRNQPQHF TGTGCCAGCAAAGGTCGTAATCAGCCCCAGCATTTT
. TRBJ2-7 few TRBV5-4 CASSLMTNRAYEQYF TGTGCCAGCAGCCTAATGACAAATAGGGCGTACGAGCAGTACTTC
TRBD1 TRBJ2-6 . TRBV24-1 CATSPLRGTGTPGANVLTF TGTGCCACCAGTCCGTTGAGGGGGACAGGGACCCCTGGGGCCAACGTCCTGACTTTC
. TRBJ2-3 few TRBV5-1 CASSLTGLGTDTQYF TGCGCCAGCAGCTTGACAGGGCTGGGCACAGATACGCAGTATTTT
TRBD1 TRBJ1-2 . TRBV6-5 CASSYNQGATGYTF TGTGCCAGCAGTTATAACCAGGGGGCGACGGGCTACACCTTC
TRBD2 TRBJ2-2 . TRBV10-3 CAISDREDTGELFF TGTGCCATCAGTGACCGGGAGGACACCGGGGAGCTGTTTTTT
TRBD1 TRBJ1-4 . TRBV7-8 CASSPLTGYEKLFF TGTGCCAGCAGCCCTCTGACAGGGTATGAAAAACTGTTTTTT
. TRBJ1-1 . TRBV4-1 CASSPSLYPEAFF TGCGCCAGCAGCCCATCCCTTTACCCTGAAGCTTTCTTT
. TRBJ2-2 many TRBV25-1 CASSGSWTDTGELFF TGTGCCAGCAGTGGATCCTGGACGGACACCGGGGAGCTGTTTTTT
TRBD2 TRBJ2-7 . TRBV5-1 CASSPGGGEGEQYF TGCGCCAGCAGCCCGGGAGGGGGAGAAGGCGAGCAGTACTTC
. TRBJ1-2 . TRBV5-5 CASSTQTGSATYGYTF TGTGCCAGCAGCACACAGACGGGGTCCGCCACCTATGGCTACACCTTC
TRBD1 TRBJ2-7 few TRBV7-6 CASSSDRRKQYF TGTGCCAGCAGCTCGGACAGGAGAAAGCAGTACTTC
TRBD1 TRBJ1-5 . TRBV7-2 CASSLALTGGNSNQPQHF TGTGCCAGCAGCTTAGCGTTGACAGGGGGCAATAGCAATCAGCCCCAGCATTTT
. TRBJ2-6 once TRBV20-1 CSARVGGAFGANVLTF TGCAGTGCTAGAGTAGGGGGGGCGTTTGGGGCCAACGTCCTGACTTTC
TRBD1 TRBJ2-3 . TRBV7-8 CASGRGPKVTDTQYF TGTGCCAGCGGTAGGGGGCCTAAAGTCACAGATACGCAGTATTTT
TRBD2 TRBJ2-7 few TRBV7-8 CASSLGGTSTYEQYF TGTGCCAGCAGCTTAGGAGGGACTAGTACCTACGAGCAGTACTTC
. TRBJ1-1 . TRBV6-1 CASIRGRNTEAFF TGTGCCAGCATCCGGGGCCGGAACACTGAAGCTTTCTTT
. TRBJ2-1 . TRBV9 CASSVEEGTNEQFF TGTGCCAGCAGCGTAGAAGAGGGGACCAATGAGCAGTTCTTC
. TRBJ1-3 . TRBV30 CAWSRLSGHNRNTIYF TGTGCCTGGAGTAGGTTATCAGGACACAACAGAAACACCATATATTTT
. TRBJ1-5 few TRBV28 CASTDPNRAGQPQHF TGTGCCAGCACGGACCCCAACAGGGCGGGTCAGCCCCAGCATTTT
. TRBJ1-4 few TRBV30 CATGRSNEKLFF TGTGCGACCGGACGGTCTAATGAAAAACTGTTTTTT
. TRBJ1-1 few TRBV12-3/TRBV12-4 CASRAGITEAFF TGTGCCAGCAGAGCAGGGATAACTGAAGCTTTCTTT
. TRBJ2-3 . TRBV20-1 CSARPSGLQSTDTQYF TGCAGTGCTAGACCTAGTGGACTACAGAGCACAGATACGCAGTATTTT
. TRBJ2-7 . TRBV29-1 CSVLDPEYEQYF TGCAGCGTTTTGGACCCCGAATACGAGCAGTACTTC